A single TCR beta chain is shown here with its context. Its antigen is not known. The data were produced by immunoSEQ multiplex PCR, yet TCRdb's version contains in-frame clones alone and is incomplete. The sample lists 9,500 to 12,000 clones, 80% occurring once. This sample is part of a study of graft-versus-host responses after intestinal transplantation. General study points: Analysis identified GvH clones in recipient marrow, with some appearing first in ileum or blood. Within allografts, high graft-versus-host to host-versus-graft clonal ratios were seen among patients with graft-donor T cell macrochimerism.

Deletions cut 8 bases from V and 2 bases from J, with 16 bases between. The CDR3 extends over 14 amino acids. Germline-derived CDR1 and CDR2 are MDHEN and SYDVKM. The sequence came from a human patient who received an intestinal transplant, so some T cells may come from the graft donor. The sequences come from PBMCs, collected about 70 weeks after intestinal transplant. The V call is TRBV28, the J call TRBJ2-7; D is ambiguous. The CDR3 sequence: CASHTLDGAYEQYF. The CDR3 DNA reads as TGTGCCAGCCATACTTTGGACGGAGCCTACGAGCAGTACTTC.